This T cell receptor (beta chain) appears in the sequencing data of a study of identifying expanded T cells in peripheral blood. Sequencing was performed with immunoSEQ multiplex PCR; in TCRdb, only in-frame clones are kept and a portion is missing. The table has tens of thousands of clones, roughly 81% seen once. Sample share makes this clone medium-sized. Trimming stripped 1 base from V and 13 bases from J, with 13 bases between. The CDR3 runs 11 residues. Germline CDR1 DFQATT, CDR2 SNEGSKA (reference sequence). The chain carries TRBV20-1 and TRBJ1-1, with D perhaps matching TRBD1 (5 bases). The TCR was taken from a person aged 18-70 years in good health. Sequencing was performed on blood. For the CDR3, the DNA is TGCAGTGCTAGAGTTGGGCGGGGGGTTTTCTTT. It encodes CSARVGRGVFF.